The next 29 T cell receptor beta chains were all read from a single sample in a study of molecular identifiers for immune sequencing clone quantification. TCRdb used MiXCR to reprocess the PCR reads, holding one entry per CDR3 protein. The sample gives 40,000 to 65,000 distinct CDR3 sequences, approximately 40% of which show up once; less than 5% is in the top ten. Source material: naive CD8+ T cells from blood, with Jurkat cell RNA spiked in. Stated subset: FACS-sorted CD8+CD4-CCR7+CD45RA+ naive T cells. These receptors originate from a human donor in good health. Some libraries in this study had Jurkat cell RNA spiked in.

This clonotype was picked up a small number of times. This chain uses TRBV4-1 with TRBJ2-7; D possibly corresponds to TRBD1 (6 bases). CDR3 size: 15 residues. In germline, CDR1 is MGHRA, CDR2 YSYEKL. The V and J ends lost 0 bases and 3 bases respectively, with 12 bases between them. CDR3 residues: CASSQDTGPYYEQYF. CDR3 bases: TGCGCCAGCAGCCAAGATACAGGGCCCTACTACGAGCAGTACTTC.

This clonotype was observed a few times. V gene TRBV19 combines with J gene TRBJ1-2; D not resolved. This CDR3 has 15 amino acids. Trimming shortened V by 5 bases and J by 2 bases, and 15 bases separated the two germline ends. Germline CDR1 reads LNHDA; CDR2 reads SQIVND (reference sequence). The chain's CDR3 is CASSPHTRGNYGYTF. CDR3 sequence (DNA): TGTGCCAGTAGTCCTCACACCAGAGGGAACTATGGCTACACCTTC. Full variable domain (remainder filled in from reference TRBV19 and TRBJ1-2): DGGITQSPKYLFRKEGQNVTLSCEQNLNHDAMYWYRQDPGQGLRLIYYSQIVNDFQKGDIAEGYSVSREKKESFPLTVTSAQKNPTAFYLCASSPHTRGNYGYTFGSGTRLTVV.

In the case of this clonotype: A read error may be the cause here, since a much bigger clone is one base away. The chain links TRBV10-3 to TRBJ2-7; 8 bases map to TRBD2. CDR3 size: 12 residues. The V segment lost 7 bases and the J segment 6 bases; nucleotides outside the gene matches: 5. Germline values: CDR1 ENHRY, CDR2 SYGVKD. In DNA, the CDR3 is TGTGCCATCAAGGCGGGGGGTTTCGAGCAGTACTTC. Its protein product is CAIKAGGFEQYF.

As for this clonotype: The germline gene is not matched at one end of the junction; a read error may be the cause. This sequence joins TRBV10-3 and TRBJ2-3, with D perhaps TRBD1 (5 bases). CDR1 is ENHRY, CDR2 SYGVKD, per germline. This CDR3 is 14 amino acids long. DNA of the CDR3: TGTGCCACCTGGCACTTTGGGGCCACAGATACGCAGTGTTTT. It is translated as CATWHFGATDTQCF.

CDR3 sequence reads: CASSNRGRKLSTDTQYF. CDR3 DNA: TGTGCCAGCAGCAATAGGGGGAGAAAACTATCCACAGATACGCAGTATTTT. This chain joins TRBV21-1 and TRBJ2-3; TRBD2 is the table's D call, not checked against the DNA. TRBV21-1 is noted as a pseudogene. The CDR3 is made up of 17 amino acids.

The chain recombines TRBV4-3 with TRBJ2-1, with 7 bases aligning to TRBD1. The V and J ends lost 3 bases and 4 bases, in that order; junction bases with no gene match: 6. The germline CDR1 and CDR2 sequences are LGHNA and YSLEER. The CDR3 is made up of 15 amino acids. This CDR3 reads CASSHYRGLYNEQFF. The CDR3 bases are TGCGCCAGCAGCCACTACAGGGGCTTATACAATGAGCAGTTCTTC.

The sample holds a few counts of this clonotype. The chain couples TRBV12-3 or TRBV12-4 to TRBJ2-7; tentatively, D is TRBD1 (5 bases). Trimming removed 1 base at V and 6 bases at J, with 10 bases between. This CDR3 is 13 amino acids long. The CDR3 region is CASSLVQGGEQYF. CDR3 bases: TGTGCCAGCAGTTTAGTGCAGGGCGGCGAGCAGTACTTC.

The rearrangement links TRBV19 to TRBJ2-7; TRBD2 aligns across 11 bases. CDR3 length equals 14 residues. Germline V gives CDR1 LNHDA, CDR2 SQIVND (reference sequence). V lost 5 bases and J lost 4; bases outside the gene matches: 4. This chain's CDR3 is CASSWGTSGYEQYF. The CDR3 DNA sequence: TGTGCCAGTAGTTGGGGGACTAGCGGTTACGAGCAGTACTTC. Filled out from reference TRBV19 and TRBJ2-7, the complete variable domain reads DGGITQSPKYLFRKEGQNVTLSCEQNLNHDAMYWYRQDPGQGLRLIYYSQIVNDFQKGDIAEGYSVSREKKESFPLTVTSAQKNPTAFYLCASSWGTSGYEQYFGPGTRLTVT.

The genes are TRBV7-8 and TRBJ2-1, with 12 bases identical to TRBD2. This CDR3 contains 15 residues. The junction had 8 bases not matched to a gene; V was cut back by 6 bases and J by 8 bases. Germline lookup yields CDR1 SGHVS and CDR2 FQNEAQ. This chain's CDR3 is CASRLTSGSLHEQFF. The CDR3 coding sequence is TGTGCCAGCAGATTGACTAGCGGGAGTCTGCATGAGCAGTTCTTC.

Remarks on this clonotype: A junction boundary mismatches the germline segment, possibly from a read error. The rearrangement links TRBV14 to TRBJ2-5; 8 bases map to TRBD1. Germline V gene sequence: CDR1 SGHDN, CDR2 FVKESK. The CDR3 is 14 amino acids. The CDR3 protein is CAGSRDRLSETQYF. As DNA, the CDR3 is TGTGCCGGCAGCCGGGACAGGCTGTCCGAGACCCAGTACTTC.

Remarks on this clonotype: A read error is possible here, since a much larger clone lies one base away. Here the CDR3 omits its conserved ending phenylalanine or tryptophan, so a read error is the likely source. The chain joins TRBV7-9 to TRBJ1-6; possibly TRBD1 for D (6 bases). Trimming removed 3 bases from V and 2 bases from J, with 14 bases in between. This CDR3 spans 17 amino acids. Germline CDR1 SEHNR, CDR2 FQNEAQ (reference sequence). The DNA of the CDR3 is TGTGCCAGCAGCTTGACAGCCGCAGGGGCCTATAATTCACCCCTCCACTAT. It specifies CASSLTAAGAYNSPLHY.

V and J are TRBV27 and TRBJ2-1, with 12 bases identical to TRBD2. V dropped 5 bases and J dropped 5; count of bases not matched to a gene: 7. The CDR3 contains 16 residues. The V gene's germline CDR1 is MNHEY and CDR2 SMNVEV (reference sequence). CDR3 sequence reads: CASSRPGLAGNNEQFF. The CDR3 DNA follows: TGTGCCAGCAGTCGACCAGGACTAGCGGGAAACAATGAGCAGTTCTTC.

This chain links TRBV12-3 or TRBV12-4 with TRBJ1-1, with no clear D. Trimming shortened V by 3 bases and J by 7 bases, and 6 bases separated the two germline ends. The CDR3 consists of 11 residues. The CDR3: CASSFLYEAFF. CDR3 coding DNA: TGTGCCAGCAGTTTCCTCTATGAAGCTTTCTTT.

Of note for this clonotype: A read error may explain this, as a much larger clone is one base away. The chain couples TRBV7-6 to TRBJ1-1; TRBD1 aligns across 9 bases. Trimming at V came to 5 bases and at J to 4 bases, leaving 8 bases not matched to a gene. The CDR3 sequence is 15 residues long. The germline gives CDR1 SGHVS, CDR2 FNYEAQ. The CDR3: CASSPGQGLSTEAFF. The CDR3 nucleotides are TGTGCCAGCAGCCCAGGACAGGGGTTGAGCACTGAAGCTTTCTTT.

With regard to this clonotype: The CDR3 carries no conserved terminal phenylalanine or tryptophan, so it likely arises from a read error. CDR3 loop: CASLGVGGGTYEQYL. The CDR3 DNA is TGTGCCAGCCTCGGGGTCGGGGGGGGGACCTACGAGCAGTACCTC. J is TRBJ2-7 and V is TRBV6-6; TRBD2 matches at 8 bases. The J segment lost 2 bases and the V segment lost 8 bases, leaving 11 bases of the junction unmatched. There are 15 residues in the CDR3. Germline V lookup: CDR1 MNHNY, CDR2 SVGAGI (reference sequence).

Concerning this clonotype itself: In this CDR3 the conserved last residue, phenylalanine or tryptophan, is missing, so a read error is likely. No DNA is shown, since the ends of the CDR3 on it are uncertain; the CDR3 is the one TCRdb lists. The chain has TRBV6-1 and TRBJ2-7; TRBD1, the table's D call, was not compared with the DNA. The CDR3 has 10 amino acids, counting both end residues. CDR1 is MNHNS and CDR2 is SASEGT in the germline V gene. CDR3 protein: CASSHRGRRS.

As concerns this clonotype: Possible read error: a much larger clone is one base away. V usage is TRBV29-1 and J usage is TRBJ1-3; 8 positions match TRBD1. Germline CDR1 and CDR2: SQVTM and ANQGSEA. The CDR3 is 15 amino acids. The CDR3 DNA reads as TGCAGCGTTGAAGATTCCGGGACAGGTGGAAGCACCATATATTTT. This codes for CSVEDSGTGGSTIYF.

This clonotype has a count of ten or more. The chain uses TRBV28 and TRBJ2-3; 8 bases map to TRBD2. The length of the CDR3 is 15 residues. The V gene end was trimmed by 3 bases and the J gene end by 2 bases; junction bases not matched to a gene: 4. Germline CDR1 is MDHEN and CDR2 is SYDVKM. This CDR3 is CASSLTREATDTQYF. In DNA, the CDR3 is TGTGCCAGCAGTTTGACGCGGGAGGCCACAGATACGCAGTATTTT.

For this clonotype: Possible read error: a much larger clone is one base away. This rearrangement joins TRBV2 to TRBJ2-3, with a weak D call TRBD2 (6 bases). CDR1 SNHLY and CDR2 FYNNEI come from the germline V gene. CDR3 length: 14 residues. V lost 2 bases and J 3 bases, leaving 9 bases between the germline ends. For the CDR3, the DNA is TGTGCCAGCAGTGAACCAGGGAGGACAGATACGCAGTATTTT. Translating gives CASSEPGRTDTQYF.

The chain carries TRBV6-2 or TRBV6-3 and TRBJ1-5; 8 bases are a match to TRBD1. CDR3 length: 15 amino acids. Germline CDR1 MNHEY, CDR2 SVGEGT. V dropped 7 bases and J dropped 6; count of bases not matched to a gene: 11. CDR3 in DNA: TGTGCCAGCATTCATTACCAGGGGGCTATTCAGCCCCAGCATTTT. This sequence encodes CASIHYQGAIQPQHF.

The chain carries TRBV4-1 and TRBJ2-7; TRBD2 aligns across 13 bases. CDR3 length: 17 amino acids. V trimming: 4 bases; J trimming: 2 bases; junction bases outside the gene matches: 8. CDR1 is MGHRA and CDR2 is YSYEKL in the germline V gene. The CDR3: CASSRTSGGWGAYEQYF. The DNA of the CDR3 is TGCGCCAGCAGCCGGACTAGCGGGGGTTGGGGCGCCTACGAGCAGTACTTC.

This clonotype was observed a handful of times. V usage is TRBV9 and J usage is TRBJ2-7; tentative D call: TRBD2 (7 bases). The CDR3 sequence is 14 residues long. CDR1 is SGDLS and CDR2 is YYNGEE in the germline V gene. Trimming left V 3 bases short and J 2 bases short, with 12 bases between. This chain's CDR3 is CASSAWGGPYEQYF. The CDR3 DNA sequence: TGTGCCAGCAGCGCGTGGGGGGGCCCCTACGAGCAGTACTTC.

Notes on this clonotype: This may be a read error: a much more frequent sequence differs by one nucleotide. The J gene is TRBJ1-4, the V gene TRBV7-2, with unresolved D. Germline CDR1 is SGHTA and CDR2 is FQGNSA. This CDR3 spans 11 amino acids. V was pared by 5 bases and J by 5 bases, with 3 bases between. The CDR3 region is CASSTNEKLFF. The CDR3 DNA sequence: TGTGCCAGCAGCACAAATGAAAAACTGTTTTTT.

For this clonotype: Likely a read error: the CDR3 ends without its conserved phenylalanine or tryptophan. As DNA, the CDR3 is TGTGCCACCAAGAGGGACAGGGGCACTGAAGCTTTCATT. It codes for CATKRDRGTEAFI. The chain combines TRBV24-1 with TRBJ1-1; TRBD1 aligns across 10 bases. Per the germline V gene, CDR1 is KGHDR and CDR2 is SFDVKD. The ends lost 8 bases at V and 4 bases at J; junction bases unmatched: 3. This CDR3 region has 13 residues.

This clonotype came up many times. The genes are TRBV29-1 and TRBJ2-7, with D possibly being TRBD1 (6 bases). Germline V lookup: CDR1 SQVTM, CDR2 ANQGSEA. This CDR3 has 13 amino acids. Between the trimmed V and J ends, which lost 4 bases and 2 bases, there was a span of 12 bases. For the CDR3, the DNA is TGCAGCGTTGTCACCAGGGGTGCCTACGAGCAGTACTTC. Protein sequence: CSVVTRGAYEQYF.

Many counts were recorded for this clonotype. The junction departs from the called germline gene at one end, perhaps through a read error. This chain links TRBV28 with TRBJ1-2; D is undetermined. Germline-derived CDR1 and CDR2 are MDHEN and SYDVKM. The CDR3 length is 13 residues. CDR3 sequence reads: CASSFSARVRARF. The CDR3 region has the DNA TGTGCCAGCAGTTTCTCCGCCCGGGTTAGGGCCCGATTC.

The gene calls are TRBV4-3 and TRBJ1-6; 7 nucleotides agree with TRBD1. There are 17 residues in the CDR3. The V gene's germline CDR1 is LGHNA and CDR2 YSLEER. With V trimmed by 2 bases and J by 1 base, 5 bases remained unmatched. The CDR3 here is CASSQSTGVSYNSPLHF. CDR3 sequence (DNA): TGCGCCAGCAGCCAATCTACAGGGGTATCCTATAATTCACCCCTCCACTTT.

J is TRBJ2-7 and V is TRBV6-2 or TRBV6-3; D may be TRBD1 (6 bases). The germline V gene has CDR1 MNHEY and CDR2 SVGEGT. Trimming removed 1 base at V and 3 bases at J, with 10 bases between. The CDR3 has 14 residues. CDR3: CASSYLGANYEQYF. CDR3 sequence (DNA): TGTGCCAGCAGTTACTTGGGGGCTAACTACGAGCAGTACTTC.

In its sample, this clonotype was seen a few times. The chain joins TRBV7-6 to TRBJ2-1; tentatively, D is TRBD2 (6 bases). CDR1 and CDR2 (germline): SGHVS, FNYEAQ. V dropped 2 bases and J dropped 7 bases, with 15 bases sitting between them. The CDR3 is made up of 15 amino acids. Here the CDR3 DNA reads TGTGCCAGCAGCTTATCCGGGGGTGCGCGGAATGAGCAGTTCTTC. This codes for CASSLSGGARNEQFF.